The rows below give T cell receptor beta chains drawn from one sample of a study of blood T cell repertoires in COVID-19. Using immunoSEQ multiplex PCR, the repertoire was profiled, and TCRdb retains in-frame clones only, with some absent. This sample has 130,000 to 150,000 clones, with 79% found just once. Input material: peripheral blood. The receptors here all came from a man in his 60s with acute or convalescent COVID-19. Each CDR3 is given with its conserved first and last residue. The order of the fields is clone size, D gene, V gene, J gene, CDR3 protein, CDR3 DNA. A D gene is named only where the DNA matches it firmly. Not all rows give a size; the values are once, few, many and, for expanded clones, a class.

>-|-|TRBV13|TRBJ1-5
CASSLGRGYSNQPQHF
TGTGCCAGCAGCTTAGGGAGAGGGTACAGCAATCAGCCCCAGCATTTT
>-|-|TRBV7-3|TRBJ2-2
CASSLLANPGELFF
TGTGCCAGCAGCTTACTAGCGAACCCCGGGGAGCTGTTTTTT
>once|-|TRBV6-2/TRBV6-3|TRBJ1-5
CASSRPGGTPSQPQHF
TGTGCCAGCAGCCGCCCTGGAGGGACTCCTTCTCAGCCCCAGCATTTT
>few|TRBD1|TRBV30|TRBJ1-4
CAWSAQFGTGQEKLFF
TGTGCCTGGAGTGCCCAATTCGGGACAGGGCAGGAAAAACTGTTTTTT
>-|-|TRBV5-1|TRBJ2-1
CASSGLTGLEQFF
TGCGCCAGCAGCGGACTAACAGGTCTTGAGCAGTTCTTC
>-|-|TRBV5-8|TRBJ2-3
CASSLLGQITDTQYF
TGTGCCAGCAGCCTCTTAGGACAGATCACAGATACGCAGTATTTT
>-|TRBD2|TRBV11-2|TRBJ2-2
CASSLGEGLGELFF
TGTGCCAGCAGCTTAGGGGAGGGGCTCGGGGAGCTGTTTTTT
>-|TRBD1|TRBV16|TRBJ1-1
CASYEGQFFTEAFF
TGTGCCAGCTACGAGGGACAGTTCTTCACTGAAGCTTTCTTT
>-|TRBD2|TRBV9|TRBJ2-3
CASSVGTSGTDTQYF
TGTGCCAGCAGCGTGGGGACTAGCGGCACAGATACGCAGTATTTT
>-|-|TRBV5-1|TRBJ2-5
CASSLGGSGRETQYF
TGCGCCAGCAGCTTGGGGGGGAGCGGGCGAGAGACCCAGTACTTC
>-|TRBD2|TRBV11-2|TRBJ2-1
CASSSGGGPYNEQFF
TGTGCCAGCAGTTCGGGGGGAGGCCCCTACAATGAGCAGTTCTTC
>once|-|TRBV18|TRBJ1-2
CASSPPSLGGANYGYTF
TGTGCCAGCTCACCACCGTCTCTCGGGGGGGCTAACTATGGCTACACCTTC
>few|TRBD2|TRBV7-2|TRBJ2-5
CASSLGSGRATETQYF
TGTGCCAGCAGCTTAGGCAGCGGGAGGGCCACGGAGACCCAGTACTTC
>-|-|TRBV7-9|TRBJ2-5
CASSPVGVGFQETQYF
TGTGCCAGCAGCCCCGTCGGGGTCGGGTTCCAAGAGACCCAGTACTTC
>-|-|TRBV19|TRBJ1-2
CASSIGARNYGYTF
TGTGCCAGTAGTATTGGCGCCAGGAACTATGGCTACACCTTC
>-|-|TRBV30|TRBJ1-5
CAWSKGWDQPQHF
TGTGCCTGGAGTAAGGGGTGGGATCAGCCCCAGCATTTT
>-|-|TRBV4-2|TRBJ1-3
CASSQDGGSTIYF
TGTGCCAGCAGCCAAGATGGTGGGAGCACCATATATTTT
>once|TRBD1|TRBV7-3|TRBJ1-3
CASSPQGGGGNTIYF
TGTGCCAGCAGCCCACAGGGGGGCGGGGGAAACACCATATATTTT
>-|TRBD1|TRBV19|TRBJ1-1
CASTPDRVRRHEAFF
TGTGCCAGTACCCCGGACAGGGTCCGACGACATGAAGCTTTCTTT
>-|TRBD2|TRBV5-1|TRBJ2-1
CASSLAPSGDGNEQFF
TGCGCCAGCAGCTTGGCCCCTAGCGGAGACGGGAATGAGCAGTTCTTC
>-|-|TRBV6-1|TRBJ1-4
CASSEAPTGPEKLFF
TGTGCCAGCAGTGAAGCCCCGACAGGACCAGAAAAACTGTTTTTT
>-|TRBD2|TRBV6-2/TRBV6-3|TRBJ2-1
CASSQTLGRPYNEQFF
TGTGCCAGCAGCCAAACTCTCGGGAGGCCTTACAATGAGCAGTTCTTC